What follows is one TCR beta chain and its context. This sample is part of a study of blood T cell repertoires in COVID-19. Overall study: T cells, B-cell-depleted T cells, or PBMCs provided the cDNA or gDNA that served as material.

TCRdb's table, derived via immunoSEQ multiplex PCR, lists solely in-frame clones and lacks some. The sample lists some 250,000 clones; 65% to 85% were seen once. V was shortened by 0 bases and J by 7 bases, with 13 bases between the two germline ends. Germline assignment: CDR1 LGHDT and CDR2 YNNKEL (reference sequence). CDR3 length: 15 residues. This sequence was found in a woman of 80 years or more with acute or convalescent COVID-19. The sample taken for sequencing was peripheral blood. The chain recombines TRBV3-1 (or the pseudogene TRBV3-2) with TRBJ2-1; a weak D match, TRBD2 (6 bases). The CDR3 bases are TGTGCCAGCAGCCAAGATAAACTAGCCATTAATGAGCAGTTCTTC. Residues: CASSQDKLAINEQFF.